These T cell receptor beta chains were read from a single sample in a study of beta chain features in type 1 diabetes. This table comes from immunoSEQ multiplex PCR, and its TCRdb copy is limited to in-frame clones, with some not included. The repertoire has about 180,000 clones, about 13% of them found once; the top ten carry about 0.59%. Sequenced material: central memory CD4+ T cells from blood. Receptors were obtained from a young woman in good health. The CDR3 runs from the conserved cysteine through the conserved F or W. D genes are given only for firm matches. Not every row has a clone size; where given, it reads once, few, many or a size class.

TRBV6-6	TRBD2	TRBJ2-7	few	CASSYPAGSSYEQYF	TGTGCCAGCAGTTACCCAGCGGGGAGCTCCTACGAGCAGTACTTC
TRBV18	TRBD2	TRBJ2-3	.	CASSSSAGGVTDTQYF	TGTGCCAGCTCATCCTCAGCGGGAGGAGTTACAGATACGCAGTATTTT
TRBV7-3	.	TRBJ2-1	few	CASSLSRDEQFF	TGTGCCAGCAGCTTATCCAGGGATGAGCAGTTCTTC
TRBV7-3	TRBD2	TRBJ2-1	few	CASSRRGGTSGYNEQFF	TGTGCCAGCAGCCGGAGGGGTGGGACTAGCGGTTACAATGAGCAGTTCTTC
TRBV30	TRBD1	TRBJ1-2	.	CAWRPGQNYGYTF	TGTGCCTGGAGACCGGGACAGAACTATGGCTACACCTTC
TRBV7-9	TRBD1	TRBJ2-7	.	CASSLRGTGFEQYF	TGTGCCAGCAGCTTAAGGGGGACAGGGTTCGAGCAGTACTTC
TRBV7-9	.	TRBJ1-1	.	CASSLARTVTEAFF	TGTGCCAGCAGCTTAGCGCGGACAGTCACTGAAGCTTTCTTT
TRBV11-2	.	TRBJ2-2	few	CASSLDRTTGELFF	TGTGCCAGCAGCTTAGATCGGACTACCGGGGAGCTGTTTTTT
TRBV28	TRBD2	TRBJ2-2	.	CASRKREFNGELFF	TGTGCCAGCAGGAAGCGGGAGTTCAACGGGGAGCTGTTTTTT
TRBV27	.	TRBJ2-7	.	CASSPRDTSSYEQYF	TGTGCCAGCAGTCCCCGGGACACAAGCTCCTACGAGCAGTACTTC
TRBV28	TRBD1	TRBJ2-7	.	CASTGQGLSYGLEQYF	TGTGCCAGCACCGGACAGGGACTGAGTTACGGGCTCGAGCAGTACTTC
TRBV5-1	TRBD2	TRBJ2-5	few	CASSKAGPQETQYF	TGCGCCAGCAGCAAAGCGGGGCCCCAAGAGACCCAGTACTTC
TRBV5-1	.	TRBJ2-5	.	CASSLARETQYF	TGCGCCAGCAGCTTGGCCCGGGAGACCCAGTACTTC
TRBV30	.	TRBJ2-1	.	CAWSRLFNEQFF	TGTGCCTGGAGCCGACTTTTCAATGAGCAGTTCTTC
TRBV4-1	.	TRBJ1-1	.	CASSPLLVNTEAFF	TGCGCCAGCAGCCCCCTACTAGTGAACACTGAAGCTTTCTTT
TRBV6-4	.	TRBJ1-1	few	CASTLVQGNTEAFF	TGTGCCAGCACTTTGGTACAGGGGAACACTGAAGCTTTCTTT
TRBV5-1	.	TRBJ2-1	few	CASSFDNEQFF	TGCGCCAGCAGCTTCGACAATGAGCAGTTCTTC
TRBV7-9	.	TRBJ2-3	.	CASTPDYPPSTDTQYF	TGTGCCAGCACCCCCGACTATCCGCCTAGCACAGATACGCAGTATTTT
TRBV6-6	.	TRBJ2-7	.	CASSYPSAGSYEQYF	TGTGCCAGCAGTTACCCCTCGGCGGGCTCCTACGAGCAGTACTTC
TRBV21-1	.	TRBJ2-2	few	CASSAHFGQGLVGELFF	TGTGCCAGCAGCGCTCACTTCGGACAGGGTCTAGTCGGGGAGCTGTTTTTT
TRBV27	.	TRBJ1-2	once	CASSSWEGYGYTF	TGTGCCAGCAGTTCGTGGGAGGGTTATGGCTACACCTTC
TRBV5-1	.	TRBJ2-1	few	CASSLQGSSYNEQFF	TGCGCCAGCAGCTTGCAGGGGAGCTCCTACAATGAGCAGTTCTTC
TRBV9	.	TRBJ2-3	.	CASSTLGRGSTDTQYF	TGTGCCAGCAGTACGTTGGGGCGGGGAAGCACAGATACGCAGTATTTT
TRBV4-2	.	TRBJ2-2	.	CASSQDRGAPFGELFF	TGTGCCAGCAGCCAAGATCGGGGGGCCCCCTTCGGGGAGCTGTTTTTT
TRBV7-2	TRBD1	TRBJ1-5	.	CASSSQGGFNQPQHF	TGTGCCAGCAGCTCACAGGGGGGATTCAATCAGCCCCAGCATTTT
TRBV14	.	TRBJ1-2	.	CASSQDPRVGGYTF	TGTGCCAGCAGCCAAGATCCCAGGGTGGGTGGCTACACCTTC
TRBV4-1	.	TRBJ2-1	.	CASSQDNVGVWDEQFF	TGCGCCAGCAGCCAAGATAACGTAGGGGTCTGGGATGAGCAGTTCTTC
TRBV27	.	TRBJ2-6	few	CASSLEVSGANVLTF	TGTGCCAGCAGTTTAGAGGTATCTGGGGCCAACGTCCTGACTTTC
TRBV28	TRBD2	TRBJ2-1	few	CASSSSLAGRNEQFF	TGTGCCAGCAGTTCCTCACTAGCGGGACGAAATGAGCAGTTCTTC
TRBV9	.	TRBJ2-5	few	CASSVGWTEQETQYF	TGTGCCAGCAGCGTAGGGTGGACAGAACAAGAGACCCAGTACTTC
TRBV4-1	.	TRBJ1-1	few	CASSQVARVHTEAFF	TGCGCCAGCAGCCAAGTCGCCAGGGTCCACACTGAAGCTTTCTTT
TRBV14	.	TRBJ2-7	few	CASGGSSYEQYF	TGTGCCAGCGGTGGGAGCTCCTACGAGCAGTACTTC
TRBV7-2	.	TRBJ1-4	few	CASSLQGTTNEKLFF	TGTGCCAGCAGCCTCCAGGGGACAACTAATGAAAAACTGTTTTTT
TRBV7-2	.	TRBJ1-5	.	CASSLMGPGDQPQHF	TGTGCCAGCAGCCTCATGGGGCCAGGGGATCAGCCCCAGCATTTT
TRBV2	.	TRBJ2-7	few	CASKEREGYEQYF	TGTGCCAGCAAAGAGAGGGAAGGATACGAGCAGTACTTC
TRBV18	.	TRBJ2-7	few	CASSPQGVMYF	TGTGCCAGCTCACCTCAGGGTGTCATGTACTTC
TRBV18	.	TRBJ1-1	.	CASSPWRETEAFF	TGTGCCAGCTCACCATGGAGAGAAACTGAAGCTTTCTTT
TRBV30	.	TRBJ1-5	few	CAWNRARNQPQHF	TGTGCCTGGAACAGGGCGCGAAATCAGCCCCAGCATTTT
TRBV30	.	TRBJ1-3	few	CASGRDSGNTIYF	TGTGCCAGCGGACGGGACTCTGGAAACACCATATATTTT
TRBV4-3	TRBD2	TRBJ2-1	few	CASSQPSSSGRVEQFF	TGCGCCAGCAGCCAACCGTCGTCTAGCGGGAGGGTTGAGCAGTTCTTC
TRBV15	TRBD2	TRBJ2-5	.	CATTPSGRAGETQYF	TGTGCCACCACCCCTTCCGGGAGGGCCGGGGAGACCCAGTACTTC
TRBV11-1	TRBD2	TRBJ2-1	few	CASSLGLVTGNEQFF	TGTGCCAGCAGCCTAGGACTAGTTACGGGCAATGAGCAGTTCTTC
TRBV28	.	TRBJ2-1	few	CATSDSRKQFF	TGTGCCACTTCGGACAGCCGGAAGCAGTTCTTC
TRBV18	TRBD1	TRBJ1-2	.	CASSPDRDYGYTF	TGTGCCAGCTCACCGGACAGGGACTATGGCTACACCTTC
TRBV27	TRBD1	TRBJ2-6	.	CASSLRGQGAGANVLTF	TGTGCCAGCAGTTTACGGGGACAGGGAGCTGGGGCCAACGTCCTGACTTTC
TRBV29-1	.	TRBJ1-3	few	CSVEHPGNTIYF	TGCAGCGTCGAGCACCCTGGAAACACCATATATTTT
TRBV7-6	TRBD2	TRBJ2-7	.	CASSLGLVGTSGRTYEQYF	TGTGCCAGCAGCTTAGGATTGGTGGGGACTAGCGGGAGAACCTACGAGCAGTACTTC
TRBV9	TRBD1	TRBJ1-4	.	CASSDHGTGGREKLFF	TGTGCCAGCAGCGACCATGGGACAGGAGGTCGGGAAAAACTGTTTTTT
TRBV19	.	TRBJ2-3	few	CASSLQLARADTQYF	TGTGCCAGTAGTCTTCAACTAGCCCGTGCGGATACGCAGTATTTT
TRBV15	.	TRBJ1-4	.	CATSRDKSATNEKLFF	TGTGCCACCAGCAGGGACAAGTCTGCAACTAATGAAAAACTGTTTTTT
TRBV30	TRBD1	TRBJ2-1	.	CAWSVNRGIYNEQFF	TGTGCCTGGAGTGTAAACAGGGGAATTTACAATGAGCAGTTCTTC
TRBV7-2	TRBD2	TRBJ2-2	.	CASSWGTSKVGELFF	TGTGCCAGCAGCTGGGGGACTAGTAAAGTCGGGGAGCTGTTTTTT
TRBV9	TRBD1	TRBJ2-1	.	CASSVRQGAYNEQFF	TGTGCCAGCAGCGTACGACAGGGCGCCTACAATGAGCAGTTCTTC